Listed below are T cell receptor beta chains from one sample, sequenced in a study of response to subunit inactivated influenza vaccine. TCRdb re-called the RT-PCR reads with MiXCR, one entry per CDR3 protein. The data contain 610,000 or so distinct CDR3 sequences, approximately 14% of them singletons. This specimen was PBMCs from blood, taken 12 days after vaccination. Receptors were obtained from a man in his fifties who received an inactivated influenza vaccine. CDR3s include the opening cysteine and the closing phenylalanine or tryptophan. A D gene is named only where the DNA matches it firmly. Not every row has a clone size; where given, it reads once, few, many or a size class.

D	size	J	V	CDR3	DNA
TRBD1	-	TRBJ1-1	TRBV7-2	CASSVIGQGGTEAFF	TGTGCCAGCAGCGTAATCGGACAGGGAGGCACTGAAGCTTTCTTT
-	few	TRBJ2-7	TRBV12-3/TRBV12-4	CASSFGGLPYEQYF	TGTGCCAGCAGTTTTGGGGGGCTACCCTACGAGCAGTACTTC
-	few	TRBJ1-2	TRBV30	CAWSVQMYGYTF	TGTGCCTGGAGTGTTCAGATGTATGGCTACACCTTC
TRBD2	-	TRBJ2-3	TRBV7-2	CASSLNPWEGTQYF	TGTGCCAGCAGCTTAAATCCTTGGGAGGGAACGCAGTATTTT
-	few	TRBJ2-1	TRBV7-2	CASSLASVTPNEQFF	TGTGCCAGCAGCTTAGCTAGCGTTACCCCAAATGAGCAGTTCTTC
-	-	TRBJ2-7	TRBV27	CASSIAGTRSYEQYF	TGTGCCAGCAGTATCGCCGGGACACGCTCCTACGAGCAGTACTTC
-	few	TRBJ2-4	TRBV5-1	CASSLVGDIQYF	TGCGCCAGCAGCTTGGTGGGAGACATTCAGTACTTC
-	few	TRBJ2-4	TRBV15	CATSRDPGPKNIQYF	TGTGCCACCAGCAGAGATCCAGGCCCCAAAAACATTCAGTACTTC
TRBD1	few	TRBJ1-4	TRBV6-5	CASSYRDRGEKLFF	TGTGCCAGCAGTTACCGGGACAGGGGTGAAAAACTGTTTTTT
TRBD2	-	TRBJ2-1	TRBV7-8	CASSLEDSGGPLLGYEQFF	TGTGCCAGCAGCTTAGAGGATAGCGGGGGACCCCTTTTAGGTTATGAGCAGTTCTTC
TRBD1	-	TRBJ1-1	TRBV29-1	CSVTGQPKNTEAFF	TGCAGCGTTACGGGACAGCCTAAGAACACTGAAGCTTTCTTT
-	few	TRBJ1-2	TRBV20-1	CSARVWGGNGYTF	TGCAGTGCTAGAGTCTGGGGAGGAAATGGCTACACCTTC
-	few	TRBJ2-7	TRBV11-2	CASSQGQLYEQYF	TGTGCCAGCAGCCAAGGACAGCTGTACGAGCAGTACTTC
-	-	TRBJ1-1	TRBV4-2	CASSQEQGAEAFF	TGTGCCAGCAGCCAAGAACAAGGTGCTGAAGCTTTCTTT
-	-	TRBJ1-3	TRBV20-1	CSARGGLGNTIYF	TGCAGTGCTAGGGGGGGGCTCGGAAACACCATATATTTT
-	few	TRBJ2-1	TRBV12-3/TRBV12-4	CASTGVSYNEQFF	TGTGCCAGCACGGGGGTCTCCTACAATGAGCAGTTCTTC
TRBD1	-	TRBJ1-1	TRBV7-2	CASSLSGGLNTEAFF	TGTGCCAGCAGCTTATCAGGGGGCCTTAACACTGAAGCTTTCTTT
TRBD2	-	TRBJ2-3	TRBV20-1	CSARRRGGHTDPQYF	TGCAGTGCTAGACGGCGGGGGGGCCACACAGATCCGCAGTATTTT
-	-	TRBJ2-1	TRBV25-1	CASGLAFDEQFF	TGTGCCAGCGGTCTAGCGTTCGATGAGCAGTTCTTC
-	-	TRBJ2-2	TRBV4-2	CASSQAQGLGNVNTGELFF	TGTGCCAGCAGCCAGGCACAGGGCTTGGGTAATGTGAACACCGGGGAGCTGTTTTTT
-	-	TRBJ1-1	TRBV6-2/TRBV6-3	CASSRQVNTEAFF	TGTGCCAGCAGCCGACAGGTTAACACTGAAGCTTTCTTT
TRBD2	-	TRBJ2-3	TRBV28	CASSLAGGSSDTQYF	TGTGCCAGCAGTTTAGCGGGAGGGTCCTCGGATACGCAGTATTTT
TRBD1	-	TRBJ1-5	TRBV28	CASSSSRQGGNQPQHF	TGTGCCAGCAGTTCCTCCCGACAGGGAGGGAATCAGCCCCAGCATTTT
TRBD1	many	TRBJ2-1	TRBV20-1	CSARTGGSEQFF	TGCAGTGCACGCACAGGGGGGAGTGAGCAGTTCTTC
-	-	TRBJ2-5	TRBV4-3	CASSQEVLRSGGETQYF	TGCGCCAGCAGCCAAGAAGTTCTGAGGAGCGGTGGAGAGACCCAGTACTTC
-	few	TRBJ1-1	TRBV12-3/TRBV12-4	CASSFMGLPIIQNTEAFF	TGTGCCAGCAGTTTTATGGGCCTTCCCATTATTCAGAACACTGAAGCTTTCTTT